This entry lists 6 T cell receptor beta chains sequenced from one sample in a study of CD8 T cells in Susac syndrome. RNA was extracted with the RNeasy kit, and a quantity of roughly 0.5 to 1 ug was reverse transcribed using random hexamers. TCRdb reanalysed the immunoSEQ multiplex PCR reads using MiXCR and keeps one entry per CDR3 protein. The profile shows around 170,000 distinct CDR3 sequences, 85% to 95% of them singletons. Source material: CD8+ T cells from PBMCs. These receptors were collected from a human donor with multiple sclerosis.

The chain joins TRBV29-1 to TRBJ1-2; 7 nucleotides align to TRBD1. This CDR3 has 12 amino acids. CDR1 and CDR2 (germline): SQVTM, ANQGSEA. V lost 4 bases and J lost 8; bases outside the gene matches: 7. DNA of the CDR3: TGCAGCGTTGCCGGACAGGATAGAGGCTACACCTTC. Translating it yields CSVAGQDRGYTF.

The chain has TRBV28 and TRBJ2-4; D is unresolved. V was clipped by 10 bases and J by 0 bases, with 10 bases between them. The CDR3 is 13 residues long. Germline loops: CDR1 MDHEN, CDR2 SYDVKM. The CDR3 bases are TGTGCCACCCGAGACCTAGCCAAAAACATTCAGTACTTC. Protein: CATRDLAKNIQYF.

The J gene is TRBJ2-3, the V gene TRBV27, with D possibly called TRBD1 or TRBD2 (5 bases each). The V gene lost 5 bases and the J gene lost 1 base, with 13 bases spanning the gap. The CDR3 runs to 15 residues. Germline V gene sequence: CDR1 MNHEY, CDR2 SMNVEV (reference sequence). As DNA, the CDR3 is TGTGCCAGCAGTCTTCGACGAGGGGGCACAGATACGCAGTATTTT. It is translated as CASSLRRGGTDTQYF.

The DNA for the CDR3 is TGTGCCAGCAGCCAACGACAGGGTTCTATCTATGGCTACACCTTC. It encodes CASSQRQGSIYGYTF. The chain links TRBV7-6 to TRBJ1-2; 7 bases map to TRBD1. CDR1 is SGHVS, CDR2 FNYEAQ, per germline. V shed 5 bases and J 4 bases; nucleotides not matched to a gene: 10. The CDR3 loop spans 15 amino acids. Full variable domain (rest looked up from reference TRBV7-6 and TRBJ1-2): GAGVSQSPRYKVTKRGQDVALRCDPISGHVSLYWYRQALGQGPEFLTYFNYEAQQDKSGLPNDRFSAERPEGSISTLTIQRTEQRDSAMYRCASSQRQGSIYGYTFGSGTRLTVV.

V gene TRBV7-9 combines with J gene TRBJ2-5; D gene unclear. Germline V lookup: CDR1 SEHNR, CDR2 FQNEAQ (reference sequence). Trimming took off 8 bases at V and 1 base at J, with 17 bases between the two ends. The CDR3 is made up of 15 amino acids. DNA of the CDR3: TGTGCCAGCCGAGTAGGGTCAACCGCCCAAGAGACCCAGTACTTC. Its translation is CASRVGSTAQETQYF.

V gene TRBV29-1 combines with J gene TRBJ2-1, with D hard to call. The germline V gene has CDR1 SQVTM and CDR2 ANQGSEA. This CDR3 is built from 15 residues. V lost 6 bases and J lost 8, with 23 bases in between. The CDR3 spells CSVPTLGPEHDEQFF. DNA for the CDR3: TGCAGCGTGCCCACCCTGGGCCCCGAACATGATGAGCAGTTCTTC.